Reported below is one TCR beta chain. The data stem from a study of cytomegalovirus exposure and HLA in healthy donors. The table came from immunoSEQ multiplex PCR; TCRdb's copy has only in-frame clones and leaves some out. The repertoire holds approximately 210,000 clones, 86% seen once, with more than 1.2% in the top ten. This CDR3 is built from 14 residues. The ends lost 8 bases at V and 6 bases at J; junction bases unmatched: 12. Germline-derived CDR1 and CDR2 are LNHDA and SQIVND (reference sequence). What was sequenced was PBMCs. The TCR sequence derives from a woman younger than 35 in good health and CMV-seronegative. The chain is built from TRBV19 and TRBJ2-7; 8 nucleotides match TRBD1. CDR3 protein: CASRTRAGGGEQYF. The CDR3 nucleotides are TGTGCCAGTCGGACTCGAGCAGGGGGCGGCGAGCAGTACTTC.